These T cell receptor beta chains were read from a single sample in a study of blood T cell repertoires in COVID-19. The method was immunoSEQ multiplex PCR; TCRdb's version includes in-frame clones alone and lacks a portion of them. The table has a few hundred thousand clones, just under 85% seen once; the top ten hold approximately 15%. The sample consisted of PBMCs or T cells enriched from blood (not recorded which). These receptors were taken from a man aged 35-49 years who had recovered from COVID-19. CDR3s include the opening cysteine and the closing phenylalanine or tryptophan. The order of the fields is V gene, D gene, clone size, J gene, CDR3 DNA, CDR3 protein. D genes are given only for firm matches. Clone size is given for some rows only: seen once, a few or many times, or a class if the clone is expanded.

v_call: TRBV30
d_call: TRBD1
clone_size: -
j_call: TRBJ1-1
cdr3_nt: TGTGCCTGGGAAAAGACAGGGGGAGGCACTGAAGCTTTCTTT
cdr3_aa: CAWEKTGGGTEAFF

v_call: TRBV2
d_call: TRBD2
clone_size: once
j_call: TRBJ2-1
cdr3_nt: TGTGCCAGCAGTGAAAGCCGCGGGAGTTACAATGAGCAGTTCTTC
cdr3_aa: CASSESRGSYNEQFF

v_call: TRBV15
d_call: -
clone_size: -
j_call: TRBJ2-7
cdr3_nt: TGTGCCACCAGCAGAGCGACAGGAACCTACGAGCAGTACTTC
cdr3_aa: CATSRATGTYEQYF

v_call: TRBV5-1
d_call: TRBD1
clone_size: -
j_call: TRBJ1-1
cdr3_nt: TGCGCCAGCAGACTACAGGGGATGAACACTGAAGCTTTCTTT
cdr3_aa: CASRLQGMNTEAFF

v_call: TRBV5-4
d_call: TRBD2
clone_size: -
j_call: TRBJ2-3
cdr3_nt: TGTGCCAGCAGCTTGTCTTTAGCTAGCGGTGGAGATACGCAGTATTTT
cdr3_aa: CASSLSLASGGDTQYF

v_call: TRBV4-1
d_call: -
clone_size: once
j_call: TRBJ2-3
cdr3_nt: TGCGCCAGCAGCCAAGATTTTAGAGGCAGAGGCACAGATACGCAGTATTTT
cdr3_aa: CASSQDFRGRGTDTQYF

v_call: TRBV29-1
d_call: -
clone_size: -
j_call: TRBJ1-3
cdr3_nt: TGCAGCGTTGTTGGCGGGGCCGGAAACACCATATATTTT
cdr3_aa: CSVVGGAGNTIYF

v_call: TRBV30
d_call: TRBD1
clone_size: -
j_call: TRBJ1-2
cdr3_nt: TGTGCCTGGACCGCAGGGGGCGACTATGGCTACACCTTC
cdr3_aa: CAWTAGGDYGYTF

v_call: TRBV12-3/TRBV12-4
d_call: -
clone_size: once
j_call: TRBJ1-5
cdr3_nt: TGTGCCAGCTCGAGGAGCAATCAGCCCCAGCATTTT
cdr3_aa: CASSRSNQPQHF

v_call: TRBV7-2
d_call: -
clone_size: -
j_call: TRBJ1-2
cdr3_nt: TGTGCCAGCAGCTTAGCCCGGGATTCTGGCTACACCTTC
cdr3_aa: CASSLARDSGYTF

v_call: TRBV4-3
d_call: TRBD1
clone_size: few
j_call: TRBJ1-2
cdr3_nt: TGCGCCAGCAGCCAAGATCCGACAGGGAGGAGTGGTGGCTATGGCTACACCTTC
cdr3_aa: CASSQDPTGRSGGYGYTF

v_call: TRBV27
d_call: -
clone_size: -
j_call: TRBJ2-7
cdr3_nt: TGTGCCAGCAGTTTGGGCAGGGGCTACGAGCAGTACTTC
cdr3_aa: CASSLGRGYEQYF

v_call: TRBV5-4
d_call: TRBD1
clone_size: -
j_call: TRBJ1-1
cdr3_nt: TGTGCCAGCACCCCGGGGACAGGGAGTTTCTCTGAAGCTTTCTTT
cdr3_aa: CASTPGTGSFSEAFF

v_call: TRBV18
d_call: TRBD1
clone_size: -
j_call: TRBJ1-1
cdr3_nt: TGTGCCAGCTCAACGGGACAGGGGGCTCTAACTGAAGCTTTCTTT
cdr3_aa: CASSTGQGALTEAFF

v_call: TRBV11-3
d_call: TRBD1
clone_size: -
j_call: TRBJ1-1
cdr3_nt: TGTGCCAGCAGTCGGGACAGGTCGAACACTGAAGCTTTCTTT
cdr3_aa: CASSRDRSNTEAFF

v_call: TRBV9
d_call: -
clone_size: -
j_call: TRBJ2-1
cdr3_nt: TGTGCCAGCAGCGTAGGGGCTAACTACAATGAGCAGTTCTTC
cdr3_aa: CASSVGANYNEQFF

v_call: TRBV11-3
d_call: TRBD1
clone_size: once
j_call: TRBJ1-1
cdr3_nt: TGTGCCAGCAGCTATGGACAGGAGACCACTGAAGCTTTCTTT
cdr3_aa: CASSYGQETTEAFF

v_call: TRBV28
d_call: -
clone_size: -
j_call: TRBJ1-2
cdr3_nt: TGTGCCAGCAGCCTGCGAGCTGACTTCAGGGAAACCTATGGCTACACCTTC
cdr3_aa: CASSLRADFRETYGYTF

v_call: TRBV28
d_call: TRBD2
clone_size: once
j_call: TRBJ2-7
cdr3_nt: TGTGCCAGCAGTTTAGTGGCTAGCGGGAGCTACGAGCAGTACTTC
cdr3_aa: CASSLVASGSYEQYF

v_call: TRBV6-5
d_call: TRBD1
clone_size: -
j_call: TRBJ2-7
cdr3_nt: TGTGCCAGCAGTTACGACAGGGACATCAACGAGCAGTACTTC
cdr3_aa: CASSYDRDINEQYF

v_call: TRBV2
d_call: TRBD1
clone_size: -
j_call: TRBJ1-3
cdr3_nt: TGTGCCAGCAGTCTGACAGGGGGCACTGGAAACACCATATATTTT
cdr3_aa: CASSLTGGTGNTIYF

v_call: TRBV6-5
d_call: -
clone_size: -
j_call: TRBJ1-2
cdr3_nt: TGTGCCAGCAGGGCTGCTGGGGGGTATGGCTACACCTTC
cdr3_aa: CASRAAGGYGYTF

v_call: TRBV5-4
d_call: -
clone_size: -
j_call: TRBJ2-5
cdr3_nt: TGTGCCAGCAGCTCGGGGGGCGCGTTGCAAGAGACCCAGTACTTC
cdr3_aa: CASSSGGALQETQYF

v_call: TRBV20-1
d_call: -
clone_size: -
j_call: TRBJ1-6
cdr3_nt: TGCAGTGCCTACGGGAATTCACCCCTCCACTTT
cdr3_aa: CSAYGNSPLHF

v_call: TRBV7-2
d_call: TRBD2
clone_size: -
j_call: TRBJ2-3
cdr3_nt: TGTGCCAGCAGCATGGGGGGGGATACGCAGTATTTT
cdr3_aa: CASSMGGDTQYF

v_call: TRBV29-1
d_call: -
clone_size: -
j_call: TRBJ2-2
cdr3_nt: TGCAGCGTACAACAGGGTCCCAACACCGGGGAGCTGTTTTTT
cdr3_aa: CSVQQGPNTGELFF

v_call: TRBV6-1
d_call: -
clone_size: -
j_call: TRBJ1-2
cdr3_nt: TGTGCCAGCAGCAGGGGTCTTAATGGCTACACCTTC
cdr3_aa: CASSRGLNGYTF

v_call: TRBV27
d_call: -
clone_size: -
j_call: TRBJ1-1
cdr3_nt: TGTGCCAGCAGATCAAGGGGCCTCGGCACTGAAGCTTTCTTT
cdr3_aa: CASRSRGLGTEAFF

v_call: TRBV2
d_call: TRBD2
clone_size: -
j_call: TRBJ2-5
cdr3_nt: TGTGCCAGCAGTCCACTAGCGGGGATCCAAGAGACCCAGTACTTC
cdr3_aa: CASSPLAGIQETQYF

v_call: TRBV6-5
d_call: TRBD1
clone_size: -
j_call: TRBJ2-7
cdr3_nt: TGTGCCAGCAGGCGGGACAGGGGCTCCTACGAGCAGTACTTC
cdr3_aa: CASRRDRGSYEQYF

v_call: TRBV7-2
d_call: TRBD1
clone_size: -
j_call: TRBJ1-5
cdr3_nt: TGTGCCAGCAGCCGGGGACAGAATAGCAATCAGCCCCAGCATTTT
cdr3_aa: CASSRGQNSNQPQHF

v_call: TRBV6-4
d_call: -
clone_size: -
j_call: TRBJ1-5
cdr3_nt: TGTGCCAGTAGCCCTTCCGGCAATCAGCCCCAGCATTTT
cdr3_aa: CASSPSGNQPQHF

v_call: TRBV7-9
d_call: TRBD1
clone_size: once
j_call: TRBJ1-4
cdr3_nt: TGTGCCAGCAGCTCCGCGACAGGGAAAAGGGGAGAAAAACTGTTTTTT
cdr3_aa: CASSSATGKRGEKLFF

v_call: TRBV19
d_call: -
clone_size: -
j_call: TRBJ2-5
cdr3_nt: TGTGCCAGTAGTTACCGGGACAGACTAGAGGCCCAGTACTTC
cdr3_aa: CASSYRDRLEAQYF

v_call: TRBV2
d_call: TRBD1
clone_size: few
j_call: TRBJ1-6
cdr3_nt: TGTGCCAGCACTGTGGACAGGGGAAGACCCCTCCACTTT
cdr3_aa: CASTVDRGRPLHF

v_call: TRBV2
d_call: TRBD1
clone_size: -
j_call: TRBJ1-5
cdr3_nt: TGTGCCAGCAGCCAAAGCGGAACAGGGGGCCAGCCCCAGCATTTT
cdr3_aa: CASSQSGTGGQPQHF

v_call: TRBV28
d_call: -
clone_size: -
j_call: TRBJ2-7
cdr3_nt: TGTGCCAGCAGTTTATCCGGCGGCTACGAGCAGTACTTC
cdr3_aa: CASSLSGGYEQYF

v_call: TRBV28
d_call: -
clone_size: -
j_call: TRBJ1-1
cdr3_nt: TGTGCCAGCAGTTCTCTGGGGTACGACGGGGCTGAAGCTTTCTTT
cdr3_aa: CASSSLGYDGAEAFF

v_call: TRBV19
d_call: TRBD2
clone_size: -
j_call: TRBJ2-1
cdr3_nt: TGTGCCAGTAGTGTAAGGGACTATCGCTCGTTCGGTGAGCAGTTCTTC
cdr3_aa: CASSVRDYRSFGEQFF

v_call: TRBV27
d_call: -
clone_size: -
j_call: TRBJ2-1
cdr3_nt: TGTGCCAGCAGTCAGGGCCATGAGCAGTTCTTC
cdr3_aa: CASSQGHEQFF

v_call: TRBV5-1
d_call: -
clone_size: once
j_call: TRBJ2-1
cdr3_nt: TGCGCCAGCAGCCTCGGTCCTAGCTCCTACAATGAGCAGTTCTTC
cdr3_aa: CASSLGPSSYNEQFF

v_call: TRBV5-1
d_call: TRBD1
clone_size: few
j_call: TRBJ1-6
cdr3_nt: TGCGCCAGCGGAACAGGGGGGTCGGATTCACCCCTCCACTTT
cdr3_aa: CASGTGGSDSPLHF

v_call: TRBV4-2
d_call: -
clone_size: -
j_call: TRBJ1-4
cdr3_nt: TGTGCCAGCAGCCAAGAGGAGGGCGGGAGACTGTTTTTT
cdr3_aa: CASSQEEGGRLFF

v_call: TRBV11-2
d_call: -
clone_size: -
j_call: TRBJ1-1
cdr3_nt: TGTGCCAGCAGCTTATCTAAGAACACTGAAGCTTTCTTT
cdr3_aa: CASSLSKNTEAFF

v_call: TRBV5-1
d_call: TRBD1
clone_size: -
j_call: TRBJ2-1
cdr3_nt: TGCGCCAGCAGCTCAGTGCCGGGACAGGTTAACAATGAGCAGTTCTTC
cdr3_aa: CASSSVPGQVNNEQFF

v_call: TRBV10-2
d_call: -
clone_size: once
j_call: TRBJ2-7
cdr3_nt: TGCGCCAGCAGAACGGAGGGCGAGCAGTACTTC
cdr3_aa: CASRTEGEQYF

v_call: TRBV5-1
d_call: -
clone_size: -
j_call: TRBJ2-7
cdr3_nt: TGCGCCAGCAGCCCAAACCCGGGACAAGCCTACGAGCAGTACTTC
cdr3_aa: CASSPNPGQAYEQYF

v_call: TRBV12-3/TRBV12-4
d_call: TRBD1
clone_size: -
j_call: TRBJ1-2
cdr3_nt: TGTGCCAGCAGTTTAGGAGACAGGGCCGGCTACACCTTC
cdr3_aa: CASSLGDRAGYTF

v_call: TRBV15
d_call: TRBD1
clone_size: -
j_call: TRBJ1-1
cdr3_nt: TGTGCCACCAGCAGAGGACAGGGAATGGGGGTAGAAGCTTTCTTT
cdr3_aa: CATSRGQGMGVEAFF